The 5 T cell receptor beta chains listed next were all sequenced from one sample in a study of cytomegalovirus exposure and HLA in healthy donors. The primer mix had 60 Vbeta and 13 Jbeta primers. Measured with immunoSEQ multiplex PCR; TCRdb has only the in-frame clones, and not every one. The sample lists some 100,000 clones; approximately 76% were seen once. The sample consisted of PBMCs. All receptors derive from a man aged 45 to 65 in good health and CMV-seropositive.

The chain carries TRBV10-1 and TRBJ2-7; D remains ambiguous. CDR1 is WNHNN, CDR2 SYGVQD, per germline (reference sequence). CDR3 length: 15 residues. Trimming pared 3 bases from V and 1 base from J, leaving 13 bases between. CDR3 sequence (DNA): TGCGCCAGCAGTGATAACTCCCCTTTGTCCTACGAGCAGTACTTC. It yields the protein CASSDNSPLSYEQYF.

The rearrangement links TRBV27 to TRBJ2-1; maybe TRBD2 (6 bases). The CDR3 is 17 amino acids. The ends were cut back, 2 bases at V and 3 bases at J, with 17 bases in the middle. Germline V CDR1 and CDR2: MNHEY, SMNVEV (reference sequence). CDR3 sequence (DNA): TGTGCCAGCAGTTTAGGGTCGGTAGCGGTCATCTACAATGAGCAGTTCTTC. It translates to CASSLGSVAVIYNEQFF.

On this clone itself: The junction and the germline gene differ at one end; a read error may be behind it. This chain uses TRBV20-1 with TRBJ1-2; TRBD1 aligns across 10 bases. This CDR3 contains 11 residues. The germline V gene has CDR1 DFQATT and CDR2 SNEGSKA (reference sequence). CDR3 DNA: TGCAGTGCTAGAGATGAGGGACAGGGGCCCTTC. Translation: CSARDEGQGPF.

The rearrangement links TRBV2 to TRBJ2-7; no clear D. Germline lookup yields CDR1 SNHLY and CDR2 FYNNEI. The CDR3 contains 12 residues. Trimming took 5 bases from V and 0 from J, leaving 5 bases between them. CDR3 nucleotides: TGTGCCAGCAGTCGTAACTCCTACGAGCAGTACTTC. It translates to CASSRNSYEQYF. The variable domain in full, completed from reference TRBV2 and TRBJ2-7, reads EPEVTQTPSHQVTQMGQEVILRCVPISNHLYFYWYRQILGQKVEFLVSFYNNEISEKSEIFDDQFSVERPDGSNFTLKIRSTKLEDSAMYFCASSRNSYEQYFGPGTRLTVT.

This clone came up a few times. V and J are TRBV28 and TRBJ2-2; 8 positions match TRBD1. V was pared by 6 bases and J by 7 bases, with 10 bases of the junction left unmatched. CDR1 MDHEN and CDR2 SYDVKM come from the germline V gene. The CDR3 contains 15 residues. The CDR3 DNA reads TGTGCCAGCAGCTTGAGGACAGGGAAGGTCGGGGAGCTGTTTTTT. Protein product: CASSLRTGKVGELFF.